This T cell receptor beta chain is drawn from a study of blood T cell repertoires in COVID-19. Overall study: Material from acute and convalescent COVID-19 was sourced from the United States, Italy and Spain.

Study processing details: It was from reference gene primer amplification that nucleated cell counts were estimated. Assay: immunoSEQ multiplex PCR; the TCRdb copy retains only in-frame clones and omits some. Clone size and V and J calls were adopted from that table, with D and trimming inferred from the DNA. The repertoire has about 260,000 clones, about 90% of them found once; the top ten carry roughly 2.5%. This clone is a singleton in its sample. Germline CDR1 reads MNHEY; CDR2 reads SVGEGT. Trimming cost V 0 bases and J 4 bases, with 9 bases left between them. CDR3 length: 14 amino acids. The sequence came from a woman between 45 and 60 years old with acute or convalescent COVID-19. The sample comprised peripheral blood. The V gene is TRBV6-2 or TRBV6-3, the J gene TRBJ2-5; possible D gene TRBD2, 6 bases. CDR3 region: CASSYSRRGETQYF. The CDR3 nucleotides are TGTGCCAGCAGTTACTCAAGGCGGGGAGAGACCCAGTACTTC.